One sample yielded the 6 T cell receptor beta chains listed below, sequenced in a study of PD-L1 blockade in urothelial cancer. Generated by immunoSEQ multiplex PCR, the TCRdb table keeps only in-frame clones and is missing some. The sample has around 63,000 clones; 75% to 85% are singletons. As to time point: pretreatment peripheral blood. This material consisted of PBMCs, taken around atezolizumab (anti-PD-L1) treatment. All receptors derive from a man between 65 and 85 years old with urothelial cancer.

This clone was found a few times. This chain connects TRBV4-1 to TRBJ2-7, with 10 bases fitting TRBD2. In germline, CDR1 is MGHRA, CDR2 YSYEKL. The CDR3 is 17 residues long. Trimming at V came to 0 bases and at J to 2 bases, leaving 7 bases not matched to a gene. The CDR3 coding sequence is TGCGCCAGCAGCCAAGATAGCGTTACTAGCGGGGCCTACGAGCAGTACTTC. Translating it yields CASSQDSVTSGAYEQYF.

This clone appeared a few times. The V gene is TRBV19, the J gene TRBJ1-2; 7 positions match TRBD1. Per the germline V gene, CDR1 is LNHDA and CDR2 is SQIVND (reference sequence). This CDR3 is built from 15 residues. The ends lost 5 bases at V and 5 bases at J; junction bases unmatched: 11. The CDR3 nucleotides read TGTGCCAGTAGTTCTCAGGGCAGGGGGAAGTATGGCTACACCTTC. The encoded protein is CASSSQGRGKYGYTF.

This chain uses TRBV6-6 with TRBJ1-2, with 10 positions matching TRBD1. Germline V lookup: CDR1 MNHNY, CDR2 SVGAGI (reference sequence). The V segment lost 5 bases and the J segment 6 bases; nucleotides outside the gene matches: 3. CDR3 length equals 13 residues. The DNA of the CDR3 is TGTGCCAGCAGTGGCGGGACAGGGGATGGCTACACCTTC. Translated, it gives CASSGGTGDGYTF.

The J gene is TRBJ1-3, the V gene TRBV5-6; D is unresolved. V lost 2 bases, J lost 3 bases, and 18 bases lay in between. The CDR3 is made up of 17 amino acids. Germline CDR1 and CDR2: SGHDT and YYEEEE. CDR3 DNA sequence: TGTGCCAGCAGCTTTTTGCTAACGGGTAGCCGTGGAAACACCATATATTTT. This codes for CASSFLLTGSRGNTIYF.

The V and J genes are TRBV18 and TRBJ2-1; the match to TRBD2 covers 14 bases. V shed 3 bases, J shed 7 bases, and the junction held 2 bases outside the gene matches. The CDR3 has 15 residues. Looked up from germline, CDR1 is KGHSH and CDR2 is LQKENI. In DNA, the CDR3 is TGTGCCAGCTCACCTTGGACTAGCGGGAGGAATGAGCAGTTCTTC. This codes for CASSPWTSGRNEQFF.

This chain joins TRBV27 and TRBJ1-2; 7 nucleotides agree with TRBD1. The length of the CDR3 is 17 residues. V lost 6 bases and J lost 0; bases outside the gene matches: 13. Germline V gene sequence: CDR1 MNHEY, CDR2 SMNVEV (reference sequence). The CDR3 DNA follows: TGTGCCAGCAGACGACGGACAGGAATCGCAGCTAACTATGGCTACACCTTC. It yields the protein CASRRRTGIAANYGYTF.